Following are 16 T cell receptor beta chains from one sample sequenced in a study of blood T cells in healthy people across ages. Combining a sample-barcoded 5' primer with a J-beta primer mix, a second PCR ran for roughly 6 to 12 cycles. In TCRdb, the 5' RACE reads were re-called with MiXCR into one record per CDR3 protein. This sample carries about 1.8 million distinct CDR3 sequences, approximately 50% of them seen once, and the ten largest clones take around 2.1%. Material for sequencing was blood. The receptors stem from a woman aged 40 to 55 in good health.

The chain links TRBV7-9 to TRBJ2-5; no clear D. The J call may not be correct, given that the DNA end is closer to TRBJ2-7. The CDR3 loop spans 14 amino acids. The germline CDR1 and CDR2 sequences are SEHNR and FQNEAQ (reference sequence). The CDR3 region has the DNA TGTGCCAGCAGCTATAGGGCCACGGGCGACGAGCAGTACTTC. It encodes CASSYRATGDEQYF.

CDR3 in amino acids: CASSIKLSAPEAFF. For the CDR3, the DNA is TGTGCCAGCAGCATCAAACTCTCGGCGCCTGAAGCTTTCTTT. The genes are TRBV6-6 and TRBJ1-1; D is unclear. Germline V CDR1 and CDR2: MNHNY, SVGAGI (reference sequence). The V and J ends lost 6 bases and 6 bases respectively, with 17 bases between them. This CDR3 is 14 amino acids long.

The CDR3, as DNA: TGCAGTGCCCGCGACGAGTGGGGGGGCAAAAAAGAGACCCAGTACTTC. This encodes CSARDEWGGKKETQYF. The chain uses TRBV20-1 and TRBJ2-5; possible D gene TRBD2, 7 bases. This CDR3 is built from 16 residues. Germline CDR1 is DFQATT and CDR2 is SNEGSKA (reference sequence). V was shortened by 6 bases and J by 3 bases, with 23 bases between the two germline ends.

This rearrangement joins TRBV7-9 to TRBJ1-6; 8 bases agree with TRBD1. The CDR3 is 15 amino acids. The ends lost 2 bases at V and 9 bases at J; junction bases unmatched: 6. Germline V gene lookup returns CDR1 SEHNR and CDR2 FQNEAQ (reference sequence). CDR3 residues: CASSLTGGRASPLHF. CDR3 coding DNA: TGTGCCAGCAGCTTAACAGGGGGTCGGGCTTCACCCCTCCACTTT.

V usage is TRBV5-1 and J usage is TRBJ1-2, with a weak D call TRBD1 (6 bases). There are 17 residues in the CDR3. CDR1 and CDR2 (germline): SGHRS, YFSETQ. Trimming left V 0 bases short and J 5 bases short, with 20 bases between. The CDR3 sequence: CASSLAAGAQVGYGYTF. CDR3 DNA: TGCGCCAGCAGCTTGGCCGCGGGGGCCCAAGTTGGTTATGGCTACACCTTC.

This chain uses TRBV20-1 with TRBJ1-5, with no clear D. The ends were cut back, 5 bases at V and 2 bases at J, with 7 bases in the middle. The CDR3 runs 12 residues. Per germline, CDR1 DFQATT and CDR2 SNEGSKA (reference sequence). For the CDR3, the DNA is TGCAGTGCTGGGTTTGGCAATCAGCCCCAGCATTTT. Protein sequence: CSAGFGNQPQHF.

The chain combines TRBV28 with TRBJ1-2; a possible D gene is TRBD1 (6 bases). V dropped 6 bases and J dropped 8 bases, with 13 bases sitting between them. The germline V gene has CDR1 MDHEN and CDR2 SYDVKM. The CDR3 totals 12 residues. The CDR3 DNA reads TGTGCCAGCAGAACCGGGACAACCGGCTACACCTTC. Translation: CASRTGTTGYTF.

The rearrangement uses TRBV3-1 and TRBJ2-1, with 7 nucleotides matching TRBD1. The germline gives CDR1 LGHDT, CDR2 YNNKEL (reference sequence). Losses at the gene ends were 1 base for V and 6 bases for J; bases not matched to a gene: 15. The CDR3 loop spans 18 amino acids. CDR3 in DNA: TGTGCCAGCAGCCAAGCCCCACGAACAGGGGCGCAGAGCAATGAGCAGTTCTTC. Encoded protein: CASSQAPRTGAQSNEQFF.

This clonotype has just a few counts. The chain links TRBV7-2 to TRBJ2-4; TRBD2 is a possible D gene (5 bases). This CDR3 spans 14 amino acids. Germline values: CDR1 SGHTA, CDR2 FQGNSA. Trimming cost V 0 bases and J 7 bases, with 10 bases left between them. The CDR3 loop reads CASSLASPGNIQYF. In nucleotides, the CDR3 is TGTGCCAGCAGCTTAGCATCCCCGGGGAACATTCAGTACTTC.

This rearrangement joins TRBV15 to TRBJ2-2; D unresolved. Trimming cost V 0 bases and J 6 bases, with 8 bases left between them. This CDR3 is 14 amino acids long. Per germline, CDR1 LNHNV and CDR2 YYDKDF (reference sequence). CDR3: CATSRDPGPGELFF. In DNA form, the CDR3 reads TGTGCCACCAGCAGAGATCCTGGGCCCGGGGAGCTGTTTTTT.

This chain links TRBV28 with TRBJ2-7; tentatively, D is TRBD1 or TRBD2 (5 bases each). This CDR3 spans 13 amino acids. From germline, CDR1 is MDHEN and CDR2 SYDVKM. Trimming left V 5 bases short and J 5 bases short, with 13 bases between. The CDR3 nucleotides read TGTGCCAGCAGTCAGGGACCTAGGGACGAGCAGTACTTC. Its translation is CASSQGPRDEQYF. The whole variable domain, filled in from reference TRBV28 and TRBJ2-7, reads DVKVTQSSRYLVKRTGEKVFLECVQDMDHENMFWYRQDPGLGLRLIYFSYDVKMKEKGDIPEGYSVSREKKERFSLILESASTNQTSMYLCASSQGPRDEQYFGPGTRLTVT.

This clonotype has just a few counts. The V call is TRBV5-1, the J call TRBJ2-1; TRBD2 aligns across 9 bases. V lost 0 bases to trimming and J lost 1 base; unmatched junction nucleotides: 2. The CDR3 spans 16 residues. Germline CDR1 reads SGHRS; CDR2 reads YFSETQ. CDR3 sequence (DNA): TGCGCCAGCAGCTTGGATCTAGCGGGGTCCTACAATGAGCAGTTCTTC. It encodes CASSLDLAGSYNEQFF.

In its sample, this clonotype was seen a few times. This sequence joins TRBV12-5 and TRBJ2-5; D is uncertain. Trimming stripped 5 bases from V and 5 bases from J, with 21 bases between. Germline CDR1 and CDR2: LGHNT and FRNRAP. This CDR3 contains 16 residues. The CDR3 bases are TGTGCTAGTGGTGCCTCTCGGTCCCTCCGTGAGGAGACCCAGTACTTC. Translated: CASGASRSLREETQYF.

This clonotype was detected only a few times. The chain joins TRBV4-2 to TRBJ2-1; tentative D call: TRBD2 (5 bases). CDR1 is LGHNA and CDR2 is YNFKEQ in the germline V gene. V was clipped by 5 bases and J by 7 bases, with 15 bases between them. The CDR3 length is 14 residues. The CDR3 DNA sequence: TGTGCCAGCAGCGTAATCGGGGAGAGAAATGAGCAGTTCTTC. This translates into CASSVIGERNEQFF.

This chain uses TRBV24-1 with TRBJ2-5; 9 bases align to TRBD2. The CDR3 is 15 residues long. Looked up from germline, CDR1 is KGHDR and CDR2 is SFDVKD. V shed 5 bases and J 0 bases; nucleotides not matched to a gene: 3. CDR3 bases: TGTGCCACCAGTGCCCGACTAGCGGACCAAGAGACCCAGTACTTC. As protein: CATSARLADQETQYF.

The sample holds a few counts of this clonotype. This rearrangement joins TRBV28 to TRBJ1-4, with 10 bases lining up with TRBD1. Germline CDR1 reads MDHEN; CDR2 reads SYDVKM. Losses at the gene ends were 5 bases for V and 8 bases for J; bases not matched to a gene: 5. The CDR3 consists of 14 residues. CDR3 amino acids: CASSPTGGREKLFF. CDR3 coding DNA: TGTGCCAGCAGTCCGACAGGGGGCAGAGAAAAACTGTTTTTT.